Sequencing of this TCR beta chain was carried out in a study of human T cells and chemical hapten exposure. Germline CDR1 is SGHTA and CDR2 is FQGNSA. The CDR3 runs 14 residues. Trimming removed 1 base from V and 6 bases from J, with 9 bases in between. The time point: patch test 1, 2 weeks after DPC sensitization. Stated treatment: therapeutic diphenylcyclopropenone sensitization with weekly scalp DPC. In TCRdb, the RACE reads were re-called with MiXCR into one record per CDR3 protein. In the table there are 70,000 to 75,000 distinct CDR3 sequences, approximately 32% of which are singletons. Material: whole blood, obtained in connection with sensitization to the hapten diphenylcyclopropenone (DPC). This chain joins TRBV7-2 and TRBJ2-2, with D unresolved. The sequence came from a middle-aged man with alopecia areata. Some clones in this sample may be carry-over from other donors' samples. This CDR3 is CASSLGPSAGELFF. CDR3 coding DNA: TGTGCCAGCAGCTTAGGCCCCAGTGCCGGGGAGCTGTTTTTT.